A selection of T cell receptor beta chains follows, all from one sample in a study of control samples from healthy donors and cancer patients. The table came from immunoSEQ multiplex PCR; TCRdb's copy has only in-frame clones and leaves some out. The sample contains 120,000 or so clones, almost 95% of which appear only once. The material sequenced was PBMCs. The receptor source for this set is a man at least 80 years old with head and neck cancer. CDR3s include the opening cysteine and the closing phenylalanine or tryptophan. A D gene is named only where the DNA matches it firmly. Size is stated for part of the rows, as once, few or many counts, or as a class when the clone is expanded.

j_call	v_call	clone_size	d_call	cdr3_aa	cdr3_nt
TRBJ1-2	TRBV6-5	.	.	CASSLGSGFGGYTF	TGTGCCAGCAGTTTGGGCTCAGGGTTTGGTGGCTACACCTTC
TRBJ1-1	TRBV19	.	.	CASSDGPGNTEAFF	TGTGCCAGTAGCGACGGCCCGGGGAACACTGAAGCTTTCTTT
TRBJ1-4	TRBV10-3	.	.	CATQPGSGATTNEKLFF	TGTGCCACCCAACCCGGTTCTGGAGCTACAACTAATGAAAAACTGTTTTTT
TRBJ2-7	TRBV18	few	.	CASSPGTDEQYF	TGTGCCAGCTCACCAGGAACCGACGAGCAGTACTTC
TRBJ1-2	TRBV4-2	.	TRBD1	CASSQQGSTGRGGYTF	TGTGCCAGCAGCCAACAGGGTTCGACAGGGCGAGGTGGCTACACCTTC
TRBJ2-2	TRBV19	.	.	CASSNGGNFGELFF	TGTGCCAGTAGTAACGGGGGTAATTTCGGGGAGCTGTTTTTT
TRBJ1-5	TRBV6-2/TRBV6-3	.	.	CASSRGLNWPQHF	TGTGCCAGCAGTCGGGGGTTGAATTGGCCCCAGCATTTT
TRBJ2-3	TRBV5-1	.	.	CASSPRELRTDTQYF	TGCGCCAGCAGCCCACGTGAATTAAGGACAGATACGCAGTATTTT
TRBJ1-3	TRBV6-6	.	.	CASSSSGGSQDF	TGTGCCAGCAGCTCCAGCGGGGGTTCCCAGGATTTT
TRBJ1-1	TRBV6-6	.	TRBD1	CASSYPAGDRGAFF	TGTGCCAGCAGTTACCCCGCAGGGGACAGGGGAGCTTTCTTT
TRBJ1-1	TRBV5-1	.	.	CASSPQEGYNTEAFF	TGCGCCAGCAGCCCTCAGGAGGGTTATAACACTGAAGCTTTCTTT
TRBJ2-5	TRBV10-1	.	.	CASSSRVEETQYF	TGCGCCAGCAGTTCCAGGGTCGAAGAGACCCAGTACTTC
TRBJ1-2	TRBV4-3	.	.	CASSQSRTLYGYTF	TGCGCCAGCAGCCAAAGTCGGACCCTATATGGCTACACCTTC
TRBJ1-1	TRBV7-9	.	TRBD1	CASTSQGALPAFF	TGTGCCAGCACCTCACAGGGGGCCTTACCGGCTTTCTTT
TRBJ2-7	TRBV4-1	.	TRBD2	CASSLNPGGPYEQYF	TGCGCCAGCAGTCTTAATCCGGGAGGGCCCTACGAGCAGTACTTC
TRBJ1-2	TRBV5-4	.	.	CASSLAGGWSDGYTF	TGTGCCAGCAGCTTGGCCGGAGGGTGGAGCGATGGCTACACCTTC
TRBJ1-5	TRBV20-1	once	TRBD1	CSASDYRGRVGQPQHF	TGCAGTGCTAGTGATTACAGGGGGCGGGTCGGTCAGCCCCAGCATTTT
TRBJ2-3	TRBV25-1	once	.	CASSLQTGLTDTQYF	TGTGCCAGCAGTCTTCAGACGGGGCTCACAGATACGCAGTATTTT
TRBJ2-2	TRBV12-5	.	TRBD2	CASGLNPSGTYTGELFF	TGTGCTAGTGGTTTGAATCCTAGCGGGACCTACACCGGGGAGCTGTTTTTT
TRBJ2-5	TRBV20-1	.	.	CSAVGGETQYF	TGCAGTGCTGTTGGGGGAGAGACCCAGTACTTC
TRBJ1-1	TRBV9	.	.	CASSVESGIWTEAFF	TGTGCCAGCAGCGTAGAATCGGGGATCTGGACTGAAGCTTTCTTT
TRBJ2-7	TRBV6-5	.	TRBD1	CASSDRGYEQYF	TGTGCCAGCAGCGACAGGGGGTACGAGCAGTACTTC
TRBJ2-1	TRBV7-2	.	.	CASSPDSQIYNEQFF	TGTGCCAGCAGCCCAGACAGCCAGATCTACAATGAGCAGTTCTTC
TRBJ1-4	TRBV7-9	.	.	CASSLVPHTVWGEKLFF	TGTGCCAGCAGCTTAGTCCCCCACACCGTATGGGGTGAAAAACTGTTTTTT
TRBJ1-1	TRBV19	.	.	CASTKSGNTEAFF	TGTGCCAGTACCAAATCAGGGAACACTGAAGCTTTCTTT
TRBJ1-2	TRBV6-5	.	.	CASSRDSYFYGYTF	TGTGCCAGCAGTCGGGACTCGTACTTTTATGGCTACACCTTC
TRBJ2-7	TRBV30	.	TRBD2	CAWSDSSGNYEQYF	TGTGCCTGGAGTGATTCTAGCGGGAATTACGAGCAGTACTTC
TRBJ1-3	TRBV6-2/TRBV6-3	.	.	CASSYGQVDGITIYF	TGTGCCAGCAGTTACGGCCAGGTGGACGGCATCACCATATATTTT
TRBJ2-3	TRBV4-1	.	.	CASSQGYSTDTQYF	TGCGCCAGCAGCCAAGGTTACAGCACAGATACGCAGTATTTT
TRBJ2-3	TRBV3-1/TRBV3-2	.	TRBD2	CASSQGGGVTDTQYF	TGTGCCAGCAGCCAAGGGGGGGGAGTCACAGATACGCAGTATTTT